This T cell receptor (beta chain) comes out of a study of T-cell memory formation after mild COVID-19. Across the whole study: Clusters of TCRs were largely donor specific.

To note about this clonotype: Its antigen is still unknown.

The CDR3 contains 16 residues. The germline gives CDR1 SQVTM, CDR2 ANQGSEA. Losses at the gene ends were 5 bases for V and 4 bases for J; bases not matched to a gene: 12. 5'RACE with constant-segment primers built TCRalpha and TCRbeta cDNA libraries with UMIs. TCRdb fed the 5' RACE reads into MiXCR, producing one record per CDR3 protein. Here the sample spans some 88,000 distinct CDR3 sequences, about 23% being singletons. Study-level findings and limits: Confirmation of SARS-CoV-2 specificity was lacking for second-wave clones peaking day 37. There were some responding clones in pre-infection memory, which suggested that cross-reactive memory had joined.

The material sequenced was PBMCs or a T cell subset sorted from them (not recorded which). The chain employs TRBV29-1 and TRBJ1-1; 11 bases match TRBD1. The sequence was obtained from a man aged 18 to 30 who had mild COVID-19 (a few samples of this study predate the infection). Cell type and time point are not known. The chain's CDR3 is CSVLFPDRGQGTEAFF. Here the CDR3 DNA reads TGCAGCGTTTTGTTCCCGGACAGGGGGCAAGGCACTGAAGCTTTCTTT.